This T cell receptor (beta chain) was recorded in a study of PD-1 blockade in classical Hodgkin lymphoma. Overall study results and limits: Baseline TCR diversity was reportedly lower in newly diagnosed patients than healthy donors. A significant rise in TCR diversity by C4D1 was seen for CD4+ but not CD8+ cells.

Germline V gives CDR1 DFQATT, CDR2 SNEGSKA (reference sequence). The CDR3 sequence is 10 residues long. V lost 1 base, J lost 14 bases, and 11 bases lay in between. Using immunoSEQ multiplex PCR, the repertoire was profiled, and TCRdb retains in-frame clones only, with some absent. The sample comprises tens of thousands of clones, about nine tenths of which are singletons, and around 20% rests with the top ten. Regarding this clone: The antigen remains unidentified.

Brentuximab vedotin exposure varied, and every patient relapsed after autologous stem cell transplantation. This specimen was peripheral blood mononuclear cells (PBMCs), taken at baseline. The rearrangement uses TRBV20-1 and TRBJ1-2; D not resolved. The receptor was derived from a human donor with classical Hodgkin lymphoma. The CDR3 reads CSARGRQGTF. The CDR3 DNA is TGCAGTGCTAGAGGCAGGCAAGGGACCTTC.